This TCR beta chain was captured in a study of cytomegalovirus exposure and HLA in healthy donors (dated by TCRdb to between 2016 and 2019). About the full investigation: The 700 or so repertoires of the first cohort and the roughly 110 validation repertoires were produced on the same platform, according to a later analysis. The study aimed to test whether signatures of past pathogen exposure could be identified by cataloging public T cell receptors. In addition to the first cohort of 666 subjects, a separate validation cohort of 120 different subjects was used. The study combined high-throughput TCR immunosequencing, statistical association of individual TCRs with disease status, and machine learning to predict cytomegalovirus infection status.

What the work shows at the level of the full study, not this receptor alone: According to the authors, the approach could potentially be generalized to other disease states and immunological phenotypes. Across donors, most TCR sequences were observed very rarely, whereas some public TCRs were present in many individuals. All 120 or so repertoires were used to score co-occurrence in the validation cohort in a later analysis, because that analysis had no HLA typing for the cohort. The study gave a list of 150 to 200 TCR beta chains associated with cytomegalovirus. A later analysis found that TCRs clustered in the first cohort also tended to co-occur in the 100 to 150 validation repertoires, with 94% of cluster scores above 0. Three of the identified cytomegalovirus-associated TCR beta chains were confirmed in vitro to be specific for cytomegalovirus antigens. Cytomegalovirus status was reported to be diagnosed by the classifier with high specificity and sensitivity in both the original and validation cohorts.

Donors formed part of the validation cohort, which comprised over a hundred subjects and was distinct from the first cohort of 550 to 850 subjects. For this clone: It has no known antigen specificity. The record has no base qualities; no much larger clone is one base away.

Preparation of the library involved the immunoSEQ multiplex PCR assay. For the original study's pipeline: A statistical classification framework was built to diagnose cytomegalovirus status from the catalog of TCR beta chain sequences. TCRdb retrieved this table from immuneACCESS and kept in-frame rearrangements only. Not all clones are present; in checked studies, unresolved V genes account for under half, and no reason is known for the remainder. D and trimming were read from the DNA, whereas the V and J calls and clone size are those reported in that table. Across this sample there are about 170,000 clones, with roughly 90% seen only once. Clones ranked in the top ten supply 2% to 2.5% of the sample. V is pared back by 10 bases and J by 5 bases, with 8 bases lying between the germline termini. CDR1 and CDR2, looked up from the germline V gene, are ENHRY and SYGVKD. The CDR3, cysteine through phenylalanine, is 10 amino acids long. This entry keeps only the CDR3 DNA: 30 bases, framed from base 1.

The chain uses TRBV10-3 and TRBJ1-2; there is no confident call for the D gene. Material for sequencing was PBMCs. The source is a woman between 18 and 29 years old in good health and CMV-seronegative. CDR3 region: CATKEYGYTF. The DNA sequence is TGTGCCACCAAGGAGTATGGCTACACCTTC.